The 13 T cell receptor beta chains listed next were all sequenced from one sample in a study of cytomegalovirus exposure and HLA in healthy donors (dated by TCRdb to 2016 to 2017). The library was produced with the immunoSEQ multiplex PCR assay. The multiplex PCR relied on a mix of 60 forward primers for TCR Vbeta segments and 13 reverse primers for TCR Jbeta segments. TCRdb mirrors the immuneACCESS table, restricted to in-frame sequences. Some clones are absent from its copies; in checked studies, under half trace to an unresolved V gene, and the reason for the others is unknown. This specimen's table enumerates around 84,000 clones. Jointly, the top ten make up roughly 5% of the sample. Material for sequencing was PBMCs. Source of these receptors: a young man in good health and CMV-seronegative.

The CDR3, as DNA: TGTGCCAGCAGTGAAGGGCACGCCTACGAGCAGTACTTC. Translation: CASSEGHAYEQYF. V usage is TRBV2 and J usage is TRBJ2-7, with no clear D. Per germline, CDR1 SNHLY and CDR2 FYNNEI. Trimming removed 1 base from V and 2 bases from J, with 6 bases in between. The CDR3 runs to 13 residues. Combining the CDR3 with reference TRBV2 and TRBJ2-7 gives the whole variable domain EPEVTQTPSHQVTQMGQEVILRCVPISNHLYFYWYRQILGQKVEFLVSFYNNEISEKSEIFDDQFSVERPDGSNFTLKIRSTKLEDSAMYFCASSEGHAYEQYFGPGTRLTVT.

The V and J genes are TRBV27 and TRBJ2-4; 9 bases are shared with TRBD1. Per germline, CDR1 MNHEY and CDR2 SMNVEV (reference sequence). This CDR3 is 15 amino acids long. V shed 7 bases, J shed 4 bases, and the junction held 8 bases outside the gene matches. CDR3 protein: CASTLRGQGKNIQYF. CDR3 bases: TGTGCCAGCACCCTGCGCGGACAGGGGAAAAACATTCAGTACTTC.

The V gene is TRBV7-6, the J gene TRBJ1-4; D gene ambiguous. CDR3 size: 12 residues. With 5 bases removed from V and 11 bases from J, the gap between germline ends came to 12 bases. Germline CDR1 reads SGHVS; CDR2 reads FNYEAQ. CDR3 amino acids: CASSRESRKLFF. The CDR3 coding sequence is TGTGCCAGCAGCCGTGAATCGCGGAAACTGTTTTTT.

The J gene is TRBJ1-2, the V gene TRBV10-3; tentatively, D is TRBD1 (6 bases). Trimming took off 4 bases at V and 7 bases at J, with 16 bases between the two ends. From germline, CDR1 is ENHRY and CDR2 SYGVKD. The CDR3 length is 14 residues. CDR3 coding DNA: TGTGCCATCAGTGTACAGGGTGCGACGGGTGGCTACACCTTC. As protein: CAISVQGATGGYTF.

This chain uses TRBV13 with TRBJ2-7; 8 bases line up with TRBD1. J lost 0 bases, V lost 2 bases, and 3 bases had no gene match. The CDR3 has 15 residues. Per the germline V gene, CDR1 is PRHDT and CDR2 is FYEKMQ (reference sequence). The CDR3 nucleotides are TGTGCCAGCAGCTTACTAGGACAGGGCTCCTACGAGCAGTACTTC. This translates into CASSLLGQGSYEQYF. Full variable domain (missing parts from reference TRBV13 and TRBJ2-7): AAGVIQSPRHLIKEKRETATLKCYPIPRHDTVYWYQQGPGQDPQFLISFYEKMQSDKGSIPDRFSAQQFSDYHSELNMSSLELGDSALYFCASSLLGQGSYEQYFGPGTRLTVT.

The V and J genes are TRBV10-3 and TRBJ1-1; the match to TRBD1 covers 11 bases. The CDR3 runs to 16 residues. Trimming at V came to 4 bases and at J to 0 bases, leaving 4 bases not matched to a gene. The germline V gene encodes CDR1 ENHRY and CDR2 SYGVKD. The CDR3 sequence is CAISAGQGALNTEAFF. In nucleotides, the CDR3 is TGTGCCATCAGTGCCGGACAGGGGGCACTGAACACTGAAGCTTTCTTT.

Here the CDR3 DNA reads TGCGCCAGCAGCCAAGATCGTGGAGCCGCCTACGAGCAGTACTTC. Translating gives CASSQDRGAAYEQYF. The J gene is TRBJ2-7, the V gene TRBV4-1, with D hard to call. The CDR3 is made up of 15 amino acids. CDR1 and CDR2 (germline): MGHRA, YSYEKL. The ends were cut back, 0 bases at V and 2 bases at J, with 11 bases in the middle.

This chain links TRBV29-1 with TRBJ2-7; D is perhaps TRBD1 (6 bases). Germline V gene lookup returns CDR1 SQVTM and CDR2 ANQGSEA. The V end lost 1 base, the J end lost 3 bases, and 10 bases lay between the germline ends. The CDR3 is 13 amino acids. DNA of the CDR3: TGCAGCGTTGAAGGGGGGCAGGGCTACGAGCAGTACTTC. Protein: CSVEGGQGYEQYF.

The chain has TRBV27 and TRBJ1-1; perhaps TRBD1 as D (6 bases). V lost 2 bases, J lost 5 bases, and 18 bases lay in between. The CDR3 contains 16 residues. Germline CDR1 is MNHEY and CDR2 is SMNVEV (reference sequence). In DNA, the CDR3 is TGTGCCAGCAGTTTAATAGTTGGCAGGGGAGATACTGAAGCTTTCTTT. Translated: CASSLIVGRGDTEAFF.

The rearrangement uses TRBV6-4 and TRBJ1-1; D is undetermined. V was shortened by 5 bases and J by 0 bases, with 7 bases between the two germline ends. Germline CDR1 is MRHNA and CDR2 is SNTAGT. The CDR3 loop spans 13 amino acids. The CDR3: CASSSQLNTEAFF. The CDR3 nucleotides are TGTGCCAGCAGTTCCCAATTGAACACTGAAGCTTTCTTT.

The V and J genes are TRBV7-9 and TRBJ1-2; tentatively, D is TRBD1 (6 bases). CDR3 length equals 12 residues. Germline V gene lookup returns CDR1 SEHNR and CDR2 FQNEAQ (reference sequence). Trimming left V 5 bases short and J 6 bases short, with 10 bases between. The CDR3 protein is CASSPPGDGYTF. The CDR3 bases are TGTGCCAGCAGCCCCCCAGGGGATGGCTACACCTTC.

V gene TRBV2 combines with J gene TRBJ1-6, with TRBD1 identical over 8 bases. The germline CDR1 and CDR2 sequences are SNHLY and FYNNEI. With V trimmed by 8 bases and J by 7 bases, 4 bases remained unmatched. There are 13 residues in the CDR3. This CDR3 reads CASSGTGNSPLHF. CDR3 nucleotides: TGTGCCAGCTCCGGGACAGGAAATTCACCCCTCCACTTT.

The DNA for the CDR3 is TGTGCCAGTAGTGCCCACAGGAACACCGGGGAGCTGTTTTTT. It codes for CASSAHRNTGELFF. The gene calls are TRBV19 and TRBJ2-2, with no clear D. CDR1 is LNHDA, CDR2 SQIVND, per germline (reference sequence). Deletions cut 5 bases from V and 1 base from J, with 8 bases between. The CDR3 spans 14 residues. Full variable domain (remainder filled in from reference TRBV19 and TRBJ2-2): DGGITQSPKYLFRKEGQNVTLSCEQNLNHDAMYWYRQDPGQGLRLIYYSQIVNDFQKGDIAEGYSVSREKKESFPLTVTSAQKNPTAFYLCASSAHRNTGELFFGEGSRLTVL.